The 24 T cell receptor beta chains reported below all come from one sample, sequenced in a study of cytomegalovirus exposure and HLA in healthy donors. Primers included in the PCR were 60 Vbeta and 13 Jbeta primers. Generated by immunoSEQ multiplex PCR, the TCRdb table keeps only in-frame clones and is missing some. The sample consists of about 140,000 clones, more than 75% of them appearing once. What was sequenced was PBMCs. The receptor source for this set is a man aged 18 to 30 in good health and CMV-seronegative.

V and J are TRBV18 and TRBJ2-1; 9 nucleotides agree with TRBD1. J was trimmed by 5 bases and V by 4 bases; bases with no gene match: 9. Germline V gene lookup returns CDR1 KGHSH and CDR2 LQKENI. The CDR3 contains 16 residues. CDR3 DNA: TGTGCCAGCTCACGATTGAGACAGGGGGTCGACAATGAGCAGTTCTTC. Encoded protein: CASSRLRQGVDNEQFF.

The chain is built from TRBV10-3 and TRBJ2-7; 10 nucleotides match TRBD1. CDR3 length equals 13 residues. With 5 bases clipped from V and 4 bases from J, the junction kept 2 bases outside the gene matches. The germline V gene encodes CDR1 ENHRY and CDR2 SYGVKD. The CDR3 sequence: CAISPGQGYEQYF. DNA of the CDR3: TGTGCCATCAGTCCGGGACAGGGGTACGAGCAGTACTTC.

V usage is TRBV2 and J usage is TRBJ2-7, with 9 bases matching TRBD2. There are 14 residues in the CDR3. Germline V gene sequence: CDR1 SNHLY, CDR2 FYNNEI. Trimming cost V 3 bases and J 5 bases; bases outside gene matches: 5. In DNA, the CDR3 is TGTGCCAGCAGTGAGGGTAGCGGGAGCGACGAGCAGTACTTC. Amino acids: CASSEGSGSDEQYF.

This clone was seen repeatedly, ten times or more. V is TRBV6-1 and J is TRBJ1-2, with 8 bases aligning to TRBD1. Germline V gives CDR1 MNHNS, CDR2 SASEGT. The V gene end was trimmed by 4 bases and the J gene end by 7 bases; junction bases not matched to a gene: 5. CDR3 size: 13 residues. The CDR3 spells CASSVVQGVGYTF. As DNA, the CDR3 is TGTGCCAGCAGTGTTGTACAGGGGGTTGGCTACACCTTC.

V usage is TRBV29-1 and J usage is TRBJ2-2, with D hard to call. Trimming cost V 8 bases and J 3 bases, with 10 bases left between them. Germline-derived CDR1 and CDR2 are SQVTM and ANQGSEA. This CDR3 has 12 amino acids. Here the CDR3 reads CSSRSHTGELFF. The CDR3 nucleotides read TGCAGCTCCAGATCCCACACCGGGGAGCTGTTTTTT.

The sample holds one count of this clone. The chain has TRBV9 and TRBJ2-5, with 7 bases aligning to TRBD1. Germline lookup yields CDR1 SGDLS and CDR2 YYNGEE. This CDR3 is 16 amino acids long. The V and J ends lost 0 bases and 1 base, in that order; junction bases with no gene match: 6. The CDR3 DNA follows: TGTGCCAGCAGCGTAGGGGTACAGGGGTTCCAAGAGACCCAGTACTTC. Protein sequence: CASSVGVQGFQETQYF.

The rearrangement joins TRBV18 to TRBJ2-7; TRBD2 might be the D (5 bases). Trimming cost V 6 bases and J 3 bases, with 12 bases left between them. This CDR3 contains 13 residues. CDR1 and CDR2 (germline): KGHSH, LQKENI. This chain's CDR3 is CASSPTRDYEQYF. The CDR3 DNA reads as TGTGCCAGCTCGCCAACTAGGGACTACGAGCAGTACTTC.

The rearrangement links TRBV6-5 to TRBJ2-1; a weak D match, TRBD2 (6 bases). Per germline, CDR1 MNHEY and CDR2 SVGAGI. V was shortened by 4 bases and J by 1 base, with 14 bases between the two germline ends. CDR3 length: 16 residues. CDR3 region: CASSSRLADSYNEQFF. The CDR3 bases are TGTGCCAGCAGTTCCAGGTTAGCGGATTCCTACAATGAGCAGTTCTTC.

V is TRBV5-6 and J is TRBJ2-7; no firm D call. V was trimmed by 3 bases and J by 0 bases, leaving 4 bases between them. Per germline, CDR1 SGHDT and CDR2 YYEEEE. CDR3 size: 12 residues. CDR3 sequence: CASSSGSYEQYF. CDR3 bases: TGTGCCAGCAGCTCCGGCTCCTACGAGCAGTACTTC.

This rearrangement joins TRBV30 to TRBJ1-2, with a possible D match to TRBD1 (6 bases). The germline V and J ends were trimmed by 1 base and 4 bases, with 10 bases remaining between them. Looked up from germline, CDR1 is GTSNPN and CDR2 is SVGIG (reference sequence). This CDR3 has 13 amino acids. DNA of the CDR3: TGTGCCTGGAGTGGACAGGACAGCTATGGCTACACCTTC. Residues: CAWSGQDSYGYTF.

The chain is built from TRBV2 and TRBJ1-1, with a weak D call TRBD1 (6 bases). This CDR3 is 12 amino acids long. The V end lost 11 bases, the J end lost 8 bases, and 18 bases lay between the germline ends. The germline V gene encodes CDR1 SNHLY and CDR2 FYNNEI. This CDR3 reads CAGRQAYREAFF. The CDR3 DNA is TGTGCCGGCCGACAGGCTTACCGAGAAGCTTTCTTT.

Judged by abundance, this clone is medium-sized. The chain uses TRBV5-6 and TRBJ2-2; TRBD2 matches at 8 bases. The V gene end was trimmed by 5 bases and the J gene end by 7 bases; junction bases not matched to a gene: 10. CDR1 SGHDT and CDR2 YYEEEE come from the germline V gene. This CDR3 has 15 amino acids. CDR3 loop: CASRRIGGAGGELFF. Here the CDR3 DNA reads TGTGCCAGCAGACGTATCGGGGGGGCCGGCGGGGAGCTGTTTTTT.

In DNA form, the CDR3 reads TGCGCCAGCAGCTACCAACCGGGACTAGCGGGAGGAGGCTACGAGCAGTACTTC. Translated, it gives CASSYQPGLAGGGYEQYF. V usage is TRBV5-1 and J usage is TRBJ2-7, with TRBD2 matching over 15 bases. Germline V lookup: CDR1 SGHRS, CDR2 YFSETQ. The V gene end was trimmed by 3 bases and the J gene end by 3 bases; junction bases not matched to a gene: 10. The CDR3 covers 18 residues.

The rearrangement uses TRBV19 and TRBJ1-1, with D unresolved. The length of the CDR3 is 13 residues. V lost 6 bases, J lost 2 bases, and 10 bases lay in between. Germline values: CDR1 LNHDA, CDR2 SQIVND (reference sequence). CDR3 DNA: TGTGCCAGTAGGTTGATGACAAACACTGAAGCTTTCTTT. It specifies CASRLMTNTEAFF.

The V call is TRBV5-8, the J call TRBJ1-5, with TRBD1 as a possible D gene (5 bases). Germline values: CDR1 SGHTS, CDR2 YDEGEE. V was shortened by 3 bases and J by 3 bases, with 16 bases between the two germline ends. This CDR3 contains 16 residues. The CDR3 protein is CASSWGDGNINQPQHF. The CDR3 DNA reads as TGTGCCAGCAGCTGGGGGGACGGTAACATCAATCAGCCCCAGCATTTT.

In DNA, the CDR3 is TGTGCAAGTCGCTTTTCCCTATTCAATGCCTACGAGCAGTACTTC. It specifies CASRFSLFNAYEQYF. The rearrangement links TRBV12-2 to TRBJ2-7; TRBD2 is taken as the D call from the table, unchecked against the DNA. TRBV12-2 is a recognized pseudogene. The CDR3 is made up of 15 amino acids.

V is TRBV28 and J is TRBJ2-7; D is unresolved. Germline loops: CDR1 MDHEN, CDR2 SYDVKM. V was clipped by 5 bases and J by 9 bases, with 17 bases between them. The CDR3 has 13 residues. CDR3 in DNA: TGTGCCAGCAGTCCAGGTGACACGGCACGGCAGTACTTC. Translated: CASSPGDTARQYF.

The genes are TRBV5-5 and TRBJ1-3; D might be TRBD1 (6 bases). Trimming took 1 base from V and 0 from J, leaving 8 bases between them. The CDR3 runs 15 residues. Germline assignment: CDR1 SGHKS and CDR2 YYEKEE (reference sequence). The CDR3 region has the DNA TGTGCCAGCAGCTTGAGCAGGGGCTCTGGAAACACCATATATTTT. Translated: CASSLSRGSGNTIYF.

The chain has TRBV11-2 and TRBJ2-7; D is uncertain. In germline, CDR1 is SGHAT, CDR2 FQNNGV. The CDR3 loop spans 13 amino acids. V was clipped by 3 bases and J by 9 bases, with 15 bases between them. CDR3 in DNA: TGTGCCAGCAGCTTTGGCGGCTCCCGCGGGCAGTACTTC. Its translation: CASSFGGSRGQYF.

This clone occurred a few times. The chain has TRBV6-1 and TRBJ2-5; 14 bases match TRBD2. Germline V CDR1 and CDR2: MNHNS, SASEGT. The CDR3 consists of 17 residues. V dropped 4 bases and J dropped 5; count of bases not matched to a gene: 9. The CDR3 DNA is TGTGCCAGCAGTGCTCCCAGACTAGCGGGGGGGCTTGAGACCCAGTACTTC. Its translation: CASSAPRLAGGLETQYF.

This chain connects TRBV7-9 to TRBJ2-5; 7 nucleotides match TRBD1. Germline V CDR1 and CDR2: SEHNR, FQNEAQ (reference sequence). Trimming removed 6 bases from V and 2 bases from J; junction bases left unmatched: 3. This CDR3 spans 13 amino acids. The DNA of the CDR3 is TGTGCCAGCAGTGTACAGGGGCAAGAGACCCAGTACTTC. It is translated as CASSVQGQETQYF.

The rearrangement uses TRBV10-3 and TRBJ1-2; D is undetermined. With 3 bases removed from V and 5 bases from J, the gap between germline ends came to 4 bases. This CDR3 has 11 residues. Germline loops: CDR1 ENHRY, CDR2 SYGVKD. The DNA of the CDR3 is TGTGCCATCAGTGACTCTTATGGCTACACCTTC. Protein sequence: CAISDSYGYTF.

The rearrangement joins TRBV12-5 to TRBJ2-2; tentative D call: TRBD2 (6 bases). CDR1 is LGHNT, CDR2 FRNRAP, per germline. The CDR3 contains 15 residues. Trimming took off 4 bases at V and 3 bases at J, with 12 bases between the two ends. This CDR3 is CASGSVGTHTGELFF. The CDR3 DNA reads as TGTGCTAGTGGTTCGGTCGGGACTCACACCGGGGAGCTGTTTTTT.

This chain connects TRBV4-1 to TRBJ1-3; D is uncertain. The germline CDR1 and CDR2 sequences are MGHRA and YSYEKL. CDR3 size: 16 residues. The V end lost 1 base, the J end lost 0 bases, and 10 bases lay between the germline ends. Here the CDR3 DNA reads TGCGCCAGCAGCCAAGTCACCACCTACTCTGGAAACACCATATATTTT. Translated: CASSQVTTYSGNTIYF.